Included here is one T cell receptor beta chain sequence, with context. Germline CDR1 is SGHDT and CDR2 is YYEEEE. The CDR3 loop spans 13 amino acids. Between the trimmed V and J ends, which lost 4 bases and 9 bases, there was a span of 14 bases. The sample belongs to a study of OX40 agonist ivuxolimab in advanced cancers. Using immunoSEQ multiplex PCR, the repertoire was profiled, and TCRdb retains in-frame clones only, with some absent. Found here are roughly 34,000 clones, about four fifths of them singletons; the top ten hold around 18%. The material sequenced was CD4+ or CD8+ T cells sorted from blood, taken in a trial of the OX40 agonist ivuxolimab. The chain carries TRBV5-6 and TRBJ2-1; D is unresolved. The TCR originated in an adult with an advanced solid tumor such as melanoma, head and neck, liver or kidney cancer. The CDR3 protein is CASSPWWSAEQFF. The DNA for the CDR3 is TGTGCCAGCAGCCCGTGGTGGTCCGCTGAGCAGTTCTTC.